The 10 T cell receptor beta chains reported below all come from one sample, sequenced in a study of blood T cell repertoires in COVID-19. The table came from immunoSEQ multiplex PCR; TCRdb's copy has only in-frame clones and leaves some out. The sample carries about 330,000 clones, around 87% recorded once. Sequenced sample: peripheral blood. These receptors were collected from a woman aged 50 to 60 with active or convalescent COVID-19.

This rearrangement joins TRBV4-1 to TRBJ1-1; D unclear. The germline CDR1 and CDR2 sequences are MGHRA and YSYEKL. The length of the CDR3 is 17 residues. The germline V and J ends were trimmed by 0 bases and 1 base, with 15 bases remaining between them. CDR3 sequence: CASSQEPQAGWNTEAFF. CDR3 sequence (DNA): TGCGCCAGCAGCCAAGAGCCCCAGGCTGGGTGGAACACTGAAGCTTTCTTT.

The chain uses TRBV6-4 and TRBJ2-1; D is undetermined. CDR3 length: 12 residues. V gave up 0 bases and J gave up 7 bases, with 4 bases separating them. Germline lookup yields CDR1 MRHNA and CDR2 SNTAGT. CDR3 residues: CASSDSRNEQFF. The CDR3 DNA follows: TGTGCCAGCAGTGACTCGAGGAATGAGCAGTTCTTC.

The CDR3 DNA follows: TGTGCCAGCAGCTTGGTTGGACAGAGGAACAATGAGCAGTTCTTC. It encodes CASSLVGQRNNEQFF. The rearrangement links TRBV5-4 to TRBJ2-1; D may be TRBD1 (6 bases). Between the trimmed V and J ends, which lost 0 bases and 5 bases, there was a span of 12 bases. CDR1 SGHNT and CDR2 YYREEE come from the germline V gene (reference sequence). The CDR3 extends over 15 amino acids.

This chain uses TRBV7-9 with TRBJ2-5, with D possibly being TRBD1 (5 bases). V lost 4 bases and J 1 base, leaving 13 bases between the germline ends. The CDR3 consists of 15 residues. CDR1 and CDR2 from the germline V gene are SEHNR and FQNEAQ (reference sequence). In nucleotides, the CDR3 is TGTGCCAGCAGCTCCCTGTGGACATCCCAAGAGACCCAGTACTTC. Its translation is CASSSLWTSQETQYF.

The V gene is TRBV7-3, the J gene TRBJ2-1; 9 bases fit TRBD2. Germline CDR1 is SGHTA and CDR2 is FQGTGA. CDR3 length equals 15 residues. V lost 2 bases to trimming and J lost 6 bases; unmatched junction nucleotides: 5. The CDR3 DNA reads as TGTGCCAGCAGCTTAGCGGGGGGGCCGAGCAATGAGCAGTTCTTC. It yields the protein CASSLAGGPSNEQFF.

V usage is TRBV30 and J usage is TRBJ2-7, with D possibly TRBD2 on 6 matching bases. Trimming pared 5 bases from V and 6 bases from J, leaving 17 bases between. The germline V gene encodes CDR1 GTSNPN and CDR2 SVGIG (reference sequence). The CDR3 has 13 residues. CDR3 loop: CAWDVRLRGEQYF. CDR3 in DNA: TGTGCCTGGGACGTTAGGCTGCGGGGCGAGCAGTACTTC.

The CDR3 spells CAWRGGTHEQYF. CDR3 DNA: TGTGCCTGGAGGGGCGGGACCCACGAGCAGTACTTC. J is TRBJ2-7 and V is TRBV30; perhaps TRBD2 as D (6 bases). The germline CDR1 and CDR2 sequences are GTSNPN and SVGIG (reference sequence). The CDR3 is 12 residues long. V was clipped by 3 bases and J by 5 bases, with 11 bases between them. The variable domain in full, completed from reference TRBV30 and TRBJ2-7, reads SQTIHQWPATLVQPVGSPLSLECTVEGTSNPNLYWYRQAAGRGLQLLFYSVGIGQISSEVPQNLSASRPQDRQFILSSKKLLLSDSGFYLCAWRGGTHEQYFGPGTRLTVT.

This chain uses TRBV30 with TRBJ1-2; D is unclear. The V and J ends lost 3 bases and 4 bases respectively, with 18 bases between them. This CDR3 region has 15 residues. Germline V gene lookup returns CDR1 GTSNPN and CDR2 SVGIG (reference sequence). Here the CDR3 DNA reads TGTGCCTGGAGCCCGGTCCTTCCCCCCCTCTATGGCTACACCTTC. This codes for CAWSPVLPPLYGYTF.

The CDR3 DNA follows: TGTGCCAGCTCACCAAGGTCAGGGAATGGAGAGACCCAGTACTTC. Translation: CASSPRSGNGETQYF. This chain uses TRBV18 with TRBJ2-5; possibly TRBD1 for D (5 bases). Looked up from germline, CDR1 is KGHSH and CDR2 is LQKENI. V lost 2 bases and J 4 bases, leaving 14 bases between the germline ends. The CDR3 sequence is 15 residues long. Combining the CDR3 with reference TRBV18 and TRBJ2-5 gives the whole variable domain NAGVMQNPRHLVRRRGQEARLRCSPMKGHSHVYWYRQLPEEGLKFMVYLQKENIIDESGMPKERFSAEFPKEGPSILRIQQVVRGDSAAYFCASSPRSGNGETQYFGPGTRLLVL.

This rearrangement joins TRBV5-1 to TRBJ2-2; 7 bases match TRBD1. CDR3 length: 20 amino acids. V was clipped by 1 base and J by 0 bases; unmatched bases: 15. The V gene's germline CDR1 is SGHRS and CDR2 YFSETQ. CDR3 in amino acids: CASSLRGPGPGQSNTGELFF. The CDR3 DNA is TGCGCCAGCAGCTTGAGGGGCCCGGGTCCGGGACAGTCGAACACCGGGGAGCTGTTTTTT.